This T cell receptor (beta chain) was sequenced during a study of blood T cells in healthy people across ages. Sample-barcoded 5' priming and a J-beta primer mix drove a second PCR of roughly 7 to 11 cycles. Carrying 12 random nucleotides, a template-switch adaptor labeled each individual cDNA molecule. TCRdb analysed the 5' RACE reads with MiXCR anew, one entry per CDR3 protein. The profile shows 1.5 million to 2 million distinct CDR3 sequences, 28% of them singletons. The specimen sequenced was blood. This TCR derives from a woman in her twenties or thirties in good health.

CDR3 protein: CAWSHQDVNEKLFF. In DNA, the CDR3 is TGTGCCTGGAGTCATCAGGACGTCAATGAAAAACTGTTTTTT. The chain links TRBV30 to TRBJ1-4; D is unclear. From germline, CDR1 is GTSNPN and CDR2 SVGIG (reference sequence). The V and J ends lost 2 bases and 5 bases respectively, with 12 bases between them. This CDR3 region has 14 residues.